This is a list of T cell receptor beta chains from one sample in a study of T cells in tumors after PD-1 blockade. The data were produced by immunoSEQ multiplex PCR, yet TCRdb's version contains in-frame clones alone and is incomplete. The table shows 11,000 to 15,000 clones, with 55% to 70% occurring only once. The sample was tumor tissue, taken after anti-PD-1 treatment. The origin of the receptors is a human donor with cutaneous squamous cell carcinoma. CDR3s include the opening cysteine and the closing phenylalanine or tryptophan. D genes are given only for firm matches.

v_gene,d_gene,j_gene,CDR3aa,CDR3nt
TRBV27,-,TRBJ1-5,CASSRRQGPNHPQHF,TGTGCCAGCAGTCGACGGCAGGGGCCCAATCATCCCCAGCATTTT
TRBV5-1,-,TRBJ2-4,CASSLNELKNIQYF,TGCGCCAGCAGCTTGAACGAACTCAAAAACATTCAGTACTTC
TRBV14,-,TRBJ1-6,CASSQVVLSSYNSPLHF,TGTGCCAGCAGCCAAGTTGTGCTCTCCTCCTATAATTCACCCCTCCACTTT
TRBV18,-,TRBJ1-1,CASSLKGNTEAFF,TGTGCCAGCTCACTCAAGGGGAACACTGAAGCTTTCTTT
TRBV6-5,-,TRBJ2-1,CAGIRDLSYNEQFF,TGTGCCGGCATAAGAGACCTCTCCTACAATGAGCAGTTCTTC
TRBV5-4,-,TRBJ2-5,CASSLDGWETQYF,TGTGCCAGCAGCTTGGATGGATGGGAGACCCAGTACTTC
TRBV6-5,TRBD2,TRBJ2-7,CASGLLAGDEQYF,TGTGCCTCAGGGTTGCTAGCGGGAGACGAGCAGTACTTC
TRBV9,TRBD1,TRBJ2-2,CASSADRGNQLFF,TGTGCCAGCAGCGCGGACAGGGGAAACCAGCTGTTTTTT
TRBV5-1,-,TRBJ1-1,CASSQENTEAFF,TGCGCCAGCAGCCAGGAGAACACTGAAGCTTTCTTT
TRBV15,-,TRBJ2-5,CATSRYADQETQYF,TGTGCCACCAGCAGGTATGCGGACCAAGAGACCCAGTACTTC